These T cell receptor beta chains were read from a single sample in a study of cytotoxic CD8 clonotypes in ibrutinib-treated CLL. The data were produced by immunoSEQ multiplex PCR, yet TCRdb's version contains in-frame clones alone and is incomplete. The profile shows some 15,000 clones, 65% to 70% of them singletons. The sequences come from PBMCs, collected before ibrutinib treatment. The receptors were sampled from a human donor with chronic lymphocytic leukemia. CDR3s include the opening cysteine and the closing phenylalanine or tryptophan. A D gene is named only where the DNA matches it firmly. Clone size is given for some rows only: seen once, a few or many times, or a class if the clone is expanded.

CDR3 protein | CDR3 DNA | D gene | J gene | V gene | clone size
CASRPLAGGVTDTQYF | TGTGCCAGCAGACCTCTAGCGGGGGGAGTGACAGATACGCAGTATTTT | TRBD2 | TRBJ2-3 | TRBV28 | NA
CASSSKGTSVVGETQYF | TGCGCCAGCAGCTCGAAGGGGACTAGCGTCGTTGGGGAGACCCAGTACTTC | TRBD2 | TRBJ2-5 | TRBV4-1 | NA
CASSFRLGDEQFF | TGCGCCAGCAGCTTTCGACTGGGGGATGAGCAGTTCTTC | NA | TRBJ2-1 | TRBV4-1 | few
CASSLGRSGANVLTF | TGTGCCAGCAGCTTGGGGCGATCTGGGGCCAACGTCCTGACTTTC | NA | TRBJ2-6 | TRBV5-4 | NA
CASRTGSRETQYF | TGTGCCAGCAGGACGGGGAGCCGCGAGACCCAGTACTTC | NA | TRBJ2-5 | TRBV6-6 | few
CASSLAEGVNEKLFF | TGTGCCAGCAGCTTAGCGGAGGGGGTTAATGAAAAACTGTTTTTT | NA | TRBJ1-4 | TRBV7-9 | NA
CASKSAGENSPLHF | TGTGCCAGCAAATCGGCAGGGGAGAATTCACCCCTCCACTTT | NA | TRBJ1-6 | TRBV25-1 | NA
CASSTSGVYEQYF | TGTGCCAGTAGTACCTCAGGAGTCTACGAGCAGTACTTC | NA | TRBJ2-7 | TRBV19 | NA
CASSSPRGDYEKLFF | TGTGCCAGCAGTAGTCCCAGGGGGGACTATGAAAAACTGTTTTTT | TRBD1 | TRBJ1-4 | TRBV25-1 | NA
CASSFRGQGTYGYTF | TGCGCCAGCAGCTTCCGGGGACAGGGCACCTATGGCTACACCTTC | TRBD1 | TRBJ1-2 | TRBV5-1 | NA
CASSVVGQGRYNEQFF | TGTGCCAGCAGCGTAGTGGGACAGGGTAGATACAATGAGCAGTTCTTC | TRBD1 | TRBJ2-1 | TRBV9 | NA
CASSQDNYEQYF | TGTGCCAGCAGCCAGGACAACTACGAGCAGTACTTC | NA | TRBJ2-7 | TRBV5-5 | NA
CASSALTVGNQPQHF | TGTGCCAGCAGTGCCCTTACGGTGGGCAATCAGCCCCAGCATTTT | NA | TRBJ1-5 | TRBV6-1 | few
CASSRVAGASTEQFF | TGTGCCAGCAGTCGGGTAGCGGGGGCTAGCACTGAGCAGTTCTTC | TRBD2 | TRBJ2-1 | TRBV6-5 | NA
CAWSETGSGELFF | TGTGCCTGGAGCGAAACGGGGTCCGGGGAGCTGTTTTTT | NA | TRBJ2-2 | TRBV30 | few
CASSEDGVHDTQYF | TGTGCCAGCAGTGAAGACGGGGTCCATGATACGCAGTATTTT | NA | TRBJ2-3 | TRBV2 | NA
CASSRQRQGMAGELFF | TGTGCCAGCAGCCGTCAACGACAGGGAATGGCCGGGGAGCTGTTTTTT | TRBD1 | TRBJ2-2 | TRBV11-3 | few
CASSPRQGTWSPDTQYF | TGTGCCAGCAGCCCCCGACAGGGGACGTGGTCCCCAGATACGCAGTATTTT | TRBD1 | TRBJ2-3 | TRBV11-2 | NA
CASSQGTTNNSPLHF | TGTGCCAGCAGCCAAGGGACAACCAATAATTCACCCCTCCACTTT | NA | TRBJ1-6 | TRBV7-6 | NA
CASSPRVSTDTQYF | TGTGCCAGCAGCCCCCGGGTTAGCACAGATACGCAGTATTTT | NA | TRBJ2-3 | TRBV4-2 | NA
CASSLVPQSGTSGGRGQYF | TGCGCCAGCAGCTTGGTGCCTCAATCCGGGACTAGCGGGGGCCGGGGGCAGTATTTT | TRBD2 | TRBJ2-3 | TRBV5-1 | once
CASSSGAREDTEAFF | TGTGCCAGCAGCTCAGGAGCGAGGGAGGACACTGAAGCTTTCTTT | NA | TRBJ1-1 | TRBV7-9 | NA
CASSRGTGLTQPQHF | TGTGCCAGTAGTAGGGGGACAGGGTTGACCCAGCCCCAGCATTTT | TRBD1 | TRBJ1-5 | TRBV19 | NA
CASSLVGGDTGELFF | TGTGCCAGCAGCTTAGTCGGGGGGGACACCGGGGAGCTGTTTTTT | TRBD2 | TRBJ2-2 | TRBV6-5 | NA
CASSKPGQYYKNIQYF | TGTGCCAGCTCTAAACCGGGACAGTATTACAAAAACATTCAGTACTTC | TRBD1 | TRBJ2-4 | TRBV28 | NA
CASSDLGTGGGKLFF | TGTGCCAGCAGTGATTTAGGGACAGGGGGCGGAAAACTGTTTTTT | TRBD1 | TRBJ1-4 | TRBV6-1 | NA
CASSDGTAKNEKLFF | TGTGCCAGCAGCGACGGGACAGCCAAGAATGAAAAACTGTTTTTT | TRBD1 | TRBJ1-4 | TRBV9 | few
CASSWEKGLNTEAFF | TGTGCCAGCAGCTGGGAGAAGGGACTGAACACTGAAGCTTTCTTT | NA | TRBJ1-1 | TRBV11-2 | once
CASSLAGLRSYEQYF | TGCGCCAGCAGCTTGGCCGGACTTCGATCCTACGAGCAGTACTTC | NA | TRBJ2-7 | TRBV5-1 | few
CASNLLAGRGDGPSNQPQHF | TGTGCCAGCAATCTCCTGGCAGGCCGGGGAGACGGGCCAAGCAATCAGCCCCAGCATTTT | NA | TRBJ1-5 | TRBV6-4 | NA
CASSSPGPQRSPQHF | TGTGCCAGCAGTTCTCCTGGGCCTCAAAGGAGCCCCCAGCATTTT | NA | TRBJ1-5 | TRBV28 | NA
CASSLWGGELFF | TGTGCCAGCAGTTTATGGGGGGGGGAGCTGTTTTTT | NA | TRBJ2-2 | TRBV27 | NA
CASSLRLGNTEAFF | TGTGCCAGCAGCTTGCGACTAGGGAACACTGAAGCTTTCTTT | NA | TRBJ1-1 | TRBV5-5 | few
CASSRWGQGYMANTEAFF | TGTGCCAGCAGCCGTTGGGGACAGGGGTATATGGCGAACACTGAAGCTTTCTTT | TRBD1 | TRBJ1-1 | TRBV4-2 | medium-sized
CASSIQEVTEAFF | TGTGCCAGCAGCATACAGGAGGTCACTGAAGCTTTCTTT | NA | TRBJ1-1 | TRBV5-5 | NA
CASSDTGRRGTEAFF | TGCGCCAGCAGTGATACAGGCCGGCGGGGCACTGAAGCTTTCTTT | NA | TRBJ1-1 | TRBV10-1 | NA
CASSPGRGPPGELFF | TGTGCCAGCAGTCCCGGACGTGGCCCCCCCGGGGAGCTGTTTTTT | NA | TRBJ2-2 | TRBV27 | NA
CASRFTTGGARSPLHF | TGTGCCAGCAGATTTACGACAGGGGGCGCGCGGTCACCCCTCCACTTT | TRBD1 | TRBJ1-6 | TRBV27 | NA
CASSFVWNTEAFF | TGTGCCAGCAGCTTTGTCTGGAACACTGAAGCTTTCTTT | NA | TRBJ1-1 | TRBV11-3 | NA
CSVYSTYGYTF | TGCAGCGTTTACAGCACCTATGGCTACACCTTC | NA | TRBJ1-2 | TRBV29-1 | few
CASSPGQGAYTGELFF | TGCGCCAGCAGCCCGGGACAGGGGGCTTACACCGGGGAGCTGTTTTTT | TRBD1 | TRBJ2-2 | TRBV4-1 | NA
CASSLPSTEAFF | TGTGCCAGCAGCTTGCCTTCCACTGAAGCTTTCTTT | NA | TRBJ1-1 | TRBV5-6 | few
CASSPTGPDTEAFF | TGTGCCAGCTCACCAACGGGACCGGACACTGAAGCTTTCTTT | NA | TRBJ1-1 | TRBV18 | NA
CASSLVGVGELFF | TGTGCCAGCAGCTTGGTCGGGGTCGGGGAGCTGTTTTTT | NA | TRBJ2-2 | TRBV5-4 | NA
CASSIGGRGSNTEAFF | TGTGCCAGTAGTATAGGTGGGAGGGGGTCGAACACTGAAGCTTTCTTT | NA | TRBJ1-1 | TRBV19 | NA
CASSPSGDRRDYEQYF | TGTGCCAGCAGCCCCTCGGGGGACCGTCGGGACTACGAGCAGTACTTC | NA | TRBJ2-7 | TRBV9 | NA
CASSWTENTEAFF | TGTGCCAGCAGTTGGACAGAGAACACTGAAGCTTTCTTT | NA | TRBJ1-1 | TRBV6-5 | few
CASSKDRANEQFF | TGTGCCAGCAGCAAGGACAGGGCCAATGAGCAGTTCTTC | TRBD1 | TRBJ2-1 | TRBV6-5 | once
CASSTGLAGGGADTQYF | TGTGCCAGTAGTACGGGACTAGCGGGGGGTGGCGCAGATACGCAGTATTTT | TRBD2 | TRBJ2-3 | TRBV19 | NA
CASSIGTGVSKNIQYF | TGTGCCAGTAGTATTGGGACAGGGGTTTCCAAAAACATTCAGTACTTC | TRBD1 | TRBJ2-4 | TRBV19 | few
CASSPPGTESEQFF | TGTGCCAGCTCACCACCAGGGACAGAGAGTGAGCAGTTCTTC | TRBD1 | TRBJ2-1 | TRBV18 | NA
CASSYDSSYNEQFF | TGCGCCAGCAGCTACGACAGCTCCTACAATGAGCAGTTCTTC | NA | TRBJ2-1 | TRBV5-1 | NA
CASSLVGLGALGYTF | TGTGCCAGCAGCTTGGTTGGTCTGGGGGCCTTAGGCTACACCTTC | NA | TRBJ1-2 | TRBV5-4 | NA
CASRPSGGGQETQYF | TGTGCCAGCAGGCCCAGTGGGGGGGGGCAAGAGACCCAGTACTTC | TRBD2 | TRBJ2-5 | TRBV6-5 | NA
CASSRFTQETQYF | TGTGCCAGCAGCCGTTTCACCCAAGAGACCCAGTACTTC | NA | TRBJ2-5 | TRBV7-9 | NA